These 9 T cell receptor beta chains share one sample of origin, sequenced in a study of T-cell memory formation after mild COVID-19. TCRdb reprocessed the 5' RACE reads with MiXCR, giving one entry per CDR3 protein. The sample holds approximately 180,000 distinct CDR3 sequences, 15% to 20% seen once. Sample: PBMCs or a T cell subset sorted from them (not recorded which). The receptors stem from an adult woman who had mild COVID-19 (a few samples of this study predate the infection). Cell type and time point are not known.

This clonotype came up a few times. The chain is built from TRBV7-2 and TRBJ1-2, with 10 positions matching TRBD1. Germline lookup yields CDR1 SGHTA and CDR2 FQGNSA. This CDR3 is 14 amino acids long. Losses at the gene ends were 5 bases for V and 8 bases for J; bases not matched to a gene: 8. The CDR3 DNA reads TGTGCCAGCAGCCCACGACAGGGGGCGCAAGGCTACACCTTC. Translation gives CASSPRQGAQGYTF.

The rearrangement links TRBV14 to TRBJ2-7, with D possibly matching TRBD2 (6 bases). This CDR3 has 14 residues. V lost 4 bases to trimming and J lost 1 base, with 11 bases between them. CDR1 is SGHDN and CDR2 is FVKESK in the germline V gene. For the CDR3, the DNA is TGTGCCAGCAGCCCCGCGGGGAGGTCCTACGAGCAGTACTTC. This gives the protein CASSPAGRSYEQYF.

This clonotype appeared a few times. The chain uses TRBV7-8 and TRBJ2-5, with a weak D call TRBD1 (6 bases). Trimming stripped 1 base from V and 2 bases from J, with 20 bases between. Germline assignment: CDR1 SGHVS and CDR2 FQNEAQ. The length of the CDR3 is 18 residues. In DNA form, the CDR3 reads TGTGCCAGCAGCTTAGGGTTGATGGGGGCGGTGATACAAGAGACCCAGTACTTC. It yields the protein CASSLGLMGAVIQETQYF.

The chain uses TRBV12-3 or TRBV12-4 and TRBJ1-6, with 9 bases that match TRBD1. V shed 7 bases and J 7 bases; nucleotides not matched to a gene: 11. This CDR3 comprises 16 residues. The CDR3, as DNA: TGTGCCAGCACAATAACAGGGGGCTCGGGCAATTCACCCCTCCACTTT. This gives the protein CASTITGGSGNSPLHF.

This clonotype was found many times. The chain uses TRBV19 and TRBJ2-3, with no clear D. The CDR3 loop spans 13 amino acids. V was pared by 3 bases and J by 4 bases, with 8 bases between. Germline assignment: CDR1 LNHDA and CDR2 SQIVND (reference sequence). In nucleotides, the CDR3 is TGTGCCAGTAGTATTGCCGGTGCAGATACGCAGTATTTT. Translated: CASSIAGADTQYF.

This sequence joins TRBV15 and TRBJ1-2; D perhaps matches TRBD1 (5 bases). Trimming removed 4 bases at V and 6 bases at J, with 21 bases between. In germline, CDR1 is LNHNV, CDR2 YYDKDF (reference sequence). The length of the CDR3 is 16 residues. CDR3 in DNA: TGTGCCACCAGCACCCAGGGTTGGCTGGGATCCGATGGCTACACCTTC. It translates to CATSTQGWLGSDGYTF. The full variable domain, in which reference TRBV15 and TRBJ1-2 provide the parts outside the CDR3, is DAMVIQNPRYQVTQFGKPVTLSCSQTLNHNVMYWYQQKSSQAPKLLFHYYDKDFNNEADTPDNFQSRRPNTSFCFLDIRSPGLGDTAMYLCATSTQGWLGSDGYTFGSGTRLTVV.

This clonotype came up many times. The V call is TRBV12-3 or TRBV12-4, the J call TRBJ2-3, with 10 bases identical to TRBD2. This CDR3 contains 16 residues. Trimming at V came to 4 bases and at J to 0 bases, leaving 4 bases not matched to a gene. CDR3 DNA: TGTGCCAGCAGTTCGGGACTAGCGTCTAGCACAGATACGCAGTATTTT. This translates into CASSSGLASSTDTQYF.

This clonotype occurred a few times. The rearrangement joins TRBV6-5 to TRBJ2-1; 9 bases are shared with TRBD2. Trimming took 6 bases from V and 4 from J; bases not matched to a gene: 16. This CDR3 comprises 18 residues. Germline loops: CDR1 MNHEY, CDR2 SVGAGI. DNA of the CDR3: TGTGCCAGCAGCCCCACAGAGTGGTTAGCGGGGGCTTACAATGAGCAGTTCTTC. As protein: CASSPTEWLAGAYNEQFF.

This clonotype was counted a few times. The chain is built from TRBV5-1 and TRBJ2-3, with D unresolved. Looked up from germline, CDR1 is SGHRS and CDR2 is YFSETQ. The CDR3 loop spans 14 amino acids. V lost 1 base and J 0 bases, leaving 6 bases between the germline ends. CDR3 bases: TGCGCCAGCAGCTTGCTTCGAAGCACAGATACGCAGTATTTT. Amino acid sequence: CASSLLRSTDTQYF.